The following is a T cell receptor (beta chain) sequence with its context. Its specificity is not known. These data are taken from a study of cytomegalovirus exposure and HLA in healthy donors. About the research overall: In a later analysis, the 100 to 150 validation repertoires were reported to have used the same platform as the roughly 610 first-cohort repertoires.

Whole-study results and caveats: Many donors shared some public TCRs, even though most TCR sequences were rare. TCR beta chains numbering roughly 150 were designated cytomegalovirus-associated. Later, an analysis found that TCR clusters from the first cohort tended to co-occur in the 120 or so validation repertoires.

The V and J ends lost 3 bases and 7 bases respectively, with 9 bases between them. This CDR3 is 12 amino acids long. Germline CDR1 is SEHNR and CDR2 is FQNEAQ (reference sequence). Here immunoSEQ multiplex PCR was the method, and the copy in TCRdb shows in-frame clones only, minus some. The sample includes 200,000 to 300,000 clones, around 87% of them seen just once. This TCR derives from a woman under 40 in good health and CMV-seropositive. Sequencing input: PBMCs. V usage is TRBV7-9 and J usage is TRBJ1-2; a weak D match, TRBD1 (5 bases). This chain's CDR3 is CASSFWGGGYTF. As DNA, the CDR3 is TGTGCCAGCAGCTTTTGGGGGGGTGGCTACACCTTC. Full variable domain (missing parts from reference TRBV7-9 and TRBJ1-2): DTGVSQNPRHKITKRGQNVTFRCDPISEHNRLYWYRQTLGQGPEFLTYFQNEAQLEKSRLLSDRFSAERPKGSFSTLEIQRTEQGDSAMYLCASSFWGGGYTFGSGTRLTVV.